The following is a T cell receptor beta chain sequence with its context. Its antigen is not known. TCR alpha and TCR beta cDNA libraries carrying sample barcodes and UMIs were produced by 5'RACE using constant-segment primers. From the 5' RACE reads, TCRdb called clonotypes with MiXCR, one entry per CDR3 protein. The top ten hold approximately 3.4% of the sample, which has 150,000 to 200,000 distinct CDR3 sequences, around 13% seen once. This CDR3 region has 15 residues. Germline CDR1 is SGHTA and CDR2 is FQGNSA. J was trimmed by 8 bases and V by 6 bases; bases with no gene match: 12. This entry belongs to a study of T-cell memory formation after mild COVID-19. General study results and limits: Some SARS-CoV-2-responding clones were already detected in memory before infection. Whereas later expanders leaned CD4+, clones contracting day 15 to 85 showed a balanced CD4/CD8 makeup.

Material for sequencing was PBMCs or a T cell subset sorted from them (not recorded which). The TCR originated in a man in his late teens or twenties who had mild COVID-19 (a few samples of this study predate the infection). Cell type and time point are not known. This chain joins TRBV7-2 and TRBJ1-2; 10 positions agree with TRBD1. In DNA form, the CDR3 reads TGTGCCAGCAGTTTTCAGGGGACAGGGGCGGGCGGCTACACCTTC. The encoded protein is CASSFQGTGAGGYTF.